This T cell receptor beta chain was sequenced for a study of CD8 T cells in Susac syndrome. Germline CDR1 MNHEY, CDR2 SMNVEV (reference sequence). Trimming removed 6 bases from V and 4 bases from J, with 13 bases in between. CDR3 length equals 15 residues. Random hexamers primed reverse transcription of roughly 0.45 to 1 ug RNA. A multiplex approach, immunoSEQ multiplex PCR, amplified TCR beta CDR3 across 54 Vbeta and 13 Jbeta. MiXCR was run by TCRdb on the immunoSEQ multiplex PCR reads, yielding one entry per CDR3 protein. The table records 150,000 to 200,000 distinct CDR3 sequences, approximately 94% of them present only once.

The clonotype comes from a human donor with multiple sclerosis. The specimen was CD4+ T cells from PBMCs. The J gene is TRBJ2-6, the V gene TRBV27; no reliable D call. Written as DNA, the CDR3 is TGTGCCAGCAGAACAGTCGGGTCCGGGGCCAACGTCCTGACTTTC. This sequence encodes CASRTVGSGANVLTF. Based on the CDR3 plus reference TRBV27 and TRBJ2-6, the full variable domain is EAQVTQNPRYLITVTGKKLTVTCSQNMNHEYMSWYRQDPGLGLRQIYYSMNVEVTDKGDVPEGYKVSRKEKRNFPLILESPSPNQTSLYFCASRTVGSGANVLTFGAGSRLTVL.